These 31 T cell receptor beta chains originate from one sample sequenced in a study of molecular identifiers for immune sequencing clone quantification. TCRdb processed the PCR reads anew with MiXCR; each CDR3 protein has one entry. The sample yields about 320,000 distinct CDR3 sequences, around a fifth seen once. Sequenced sample: naive CD8+ T cells from blood, with Jurkat cell RNA spiked in. As for subset: FACS-sorted CD8+CD4-CCR7+CD45RA+ naive T cells. Receptors were obtained from a human donor in good health. Some libraries in this study had Jurkat cell RNA spiked in.

This clonotype was seen at least ten times. The V call is TRBV29-1, the J call TRBJ2-3; D not certain. Germline V lookup: CDR1 SQVTM, CDR2 ANQGSEA. The CDR3 length is 12 residues. Trimming cost V 3 bases and J 10 bases, with 14 bases left between them. The CDR3 here is CSVEPVARSQYF. DNA of the CDR3: TGCAGCGTTGAGCCAGTGGCCAGGTCGCAGTATTTT.

This clonotype was recorded a few times. No conserved phenylalanine or tryptophan is present at the end of the CDR3, so a read error is the likely explanation. This rearrangement joins TRBV7-9 to TRBJ2-7, with 8 bases lining up with TRBD1. The CDR3 covers 14 residues. Trimming removed 4 bases from V and 3 bases from J; junction bases left unmatched: 5. Germline V gives CDR1 SEHNR, CDR2 FQNEAQ (reference sequence). CDR3 sequence (DNA): TGTGCCAGCAGCTCCGGGACAGGCCGCTACGAGCAGTACCTC. Its translation: CASSSGTGRYEQYL.

This clonotype was seen repeatedly, ten times or more. V and J are TRBV7-2 and TRBJ2-7, with D possibly TRBD1 on 6 matching bases. Trimming took off 6 bases at V and 3 bases at J, with 18 bases between the two ends. This CDR3 comprises 15 residues. Germline lookup yields CDR1 SGHTA and CDR2 FQGNSA. Here the CDR3 reads CASRPTGTPNYEQYF. CDR3 coding DNA: TGTGCCAGCAGACCGACCGGGACACCTAACTACGAGCAGTACTTC.

This clonotype came up a few times. The genes are TRBV18 and TRBJ1-1; the D gene is possibly TRBD1 (5 bases). Trimming left V 5 bases short and J 1 base short, with 14 bases between. This CDR3 spans 15 amino acids. CDR1 is KGHSH, CDR2 LQKENI, per germline. The CDR3 bases are TGTGCCAGCTCAGAAGAAGGACATTCGAACACTGAAGCTTTCTTT. This encodes CASSEEGHSNTEAFF.

This clonotype has at least ten counts. The chain recombines TRBV6-1 with TRBJ1-1; no definite D call. CDR1 is MNHNS, CDR2 SASEGT, per germline. The ends were cut back, 2 bases at V and 2 bases at J, with 9 bases in the middle. The CDR3 length is 14 residues. CDR3 DNA: TGTGCCAGCAGTGAATTTAACCCAAACACTGAAGCTTTCTTT. It codes for CASSEFNPNTEAFF.

This clonotype was seen repeatedly, ten times or more. One junction end disagrees with the germline gene, perhaps due to a read error. The V call is TRBV5-1, the J call TRBJ2-7, with TRBD1 identical over 7 bases. CDR3 size: 14 residues. The V gene's germline CDR1 is SGHRS and CDR2 YFSETQ. The CDR3 reads CASTLETGIYEQYF. DNA for the CDR3: TGCGCCAGCACCTTGGAGACAGGGATCTACGAGCAGTACTTC.

This clonotype was counted many times. The chain links TRBV29-1 to TRBJ2-5; possible D gene TRBD1, 5 bases. V was pared by 1 base and J by 9 bases, with 27 bases between. The CDR3 extends over 17 amino acids. From germline, CDR1 is SQVTM and CDR2 ANQGSEA. CDR3 protein: CSVEAATPAGWGEAQYF. DNA of the CDR3: TGCAGCGTTGAAGCCGCAACCCCGGCAGGGTGGGGTGAGGCCCAGTACTTC.

This clonotype has a count of ten or more. The V call is TRBV12-3 or TRBV12-4, the J call TRBJ2-7; 8 bases are a match to TRBD1. The CDR3 is made up of 13 amino acids. V dropped 4 bases and J dropped 5; count of bases not matched to a gene: 4. CDR3 sequence (DNA): TGTGCCAGCAGTTCACTGGACAGGGACGAGCAGTACTTC. It yields the protein CASSSLDRDEQYF.

Many counts were recorded for this clonotype. V usage is TRBV7-6 and J usage is TRBJ1-5; D might be TRBD1 (6 bases). Germline values: CDR1 SGHVS, CDR2 FNYEAQ. This CDR3 comprises 13 residues. Trimming removed 6 bases from V and 7 bases from J, with 13 bases in between. The DNA for the CDR3 is TGTGCCAGCAGTTACGGGACATCGCAGCCCCAGCATTTT. As protein: CASSYGTSQPQHF.

In its sample, this clonotype was seen many times. DNA of the CDR3: TGTGCCAGCAGTTACTGGGGCAGTGAAAGCTACGAGCAGTACTTC. Translation: CASSYWGSESYEQYF. The chain has TRBV6-6 and TRBJ2-7; a possible D gene is TRBD1 (5 bases). This CDR3 spans 15 amino acids. From germline, CDR1 is MNHNY and CDR2 SVGAGI (reference sequence). Trimming removed 1 base from V and 3 bases from J, with 13 bases in between.

The chain couples TRBV7-6 to TRBJ2-7, with 9 nucleotides matching TRBD1. The germline V gene has CDR1 SGHVS and CDR2 FNYEAQ. V shed 5 bases, J shed 2 bases, and the junction held 16 bases outside the gene matches. The CDR3 length is 18 residues. The CDR3 reads CASSPNGDRDRETYEQYF. The CDR3 region has the DNA TGTGCCAGCAGCCCGAATGGTGACCGGGACAGGGAAACCTACGAGCAGTACTTC.

This clonotype was picked up many times. The chain carries TRBV12-3 or TRBV12-4 and TRBJ2-7; 13 bases map to TRBD2. This CDR3 has 16 amino acids. Trimming took 4 bases from V and 7 from J; bases not matched to a gene: 10. The CDR3 DNA reads TGTGCCAGCAGTTCTACCGACGGACTAGCGGGGGTAGAGCAGTACTTC. Amino acid sequence: CASSSTDGLAGVEQYF.

This clonotype was seen many times. This sequence joins TRBV12-3 or TRBV12-4 and TRBJ1-5, with D possibly matching TRBD1 (6 bases). CDR3 length equals 16 residues. V was cut by 0 bases and J by 4 bases, with 13 bases left in between. The CDR3 here is CASSLARPGVNQPQHF. CDR3 in DNA: TGTGCCAGCAGTTTAGCTCGGCCAGGGGTTAATCAGCCCCAGCATTTT.

In this sample, this clonotype turned up many times. The rearrangement links TRBV12-3 or TRBV12-4 to TRBJ2-3; 11 bases line up with TRBD2. The CDR3 length is 16 residues. V lost 5 bases, J lost 5 bases, and 9 bases stayed unmatched. The chain's CDR3 is CASSPLTSGRGDTQYF. The CDR3 bases are TGTGCCAGCAGTCCGCTTACTAGCGGGAGAGGAGATACGCAGTATTTT.

This clonotype has a count of ten or more. V gene TRBV6-2 or TRBV6-3 combines with J gene TRBJ2-3, with TRBD1 matching 8 bases. This CDR3 is built from 14 residues. Germline values: CDR1 MNHEY, CDR2 SVGEGT. V trimming: 5 bases; J trimming: 5 bases; junction bases outside the gene matches: 6. In DNA, the CDR3 is TGTGCCAGCAGTCAGGACAGGGCGGGAGATACGCAGTATTTT. It yields the protein CASSQDRAGDTQYF.

This clonotype was seen ten or more times. The chain joins TRBV12-5 to TRBJ2-5; perhaps TRBD1 as D (5 bases). From germline, CDR1 is LGHNT and CDR2 FRNRAP. The CDR3 consists of 15 residues. Trimming pared 0 bases from V and 4 bases from J, leaving 12 bases between. DNA of the CDR3: TGTGCTAGTGGTTTGGTAGGGGAATTCAGAGAGACCCAGTACTTC. It specifies CASGLVGEFRETQYF.

There are many counts of this clonotype. This chain joins TRBV6-5 and TRBJ1-4; 7 bases match TRBD1. CDR3 length: 15 residues. Germline V gene lookup returns CDR1 MNHEY and CDR2 SVGAGI. Losses at the gene ends were 5 bases for V and 2 bases for J; bases not matched to a gene: 5. The CDR3 sequence: CASSIDRETNEKLFF. The CDR3, as DNA: TGTGCCAGCAGTATTGACAGGGAGACTAATGAAAAACTGTTTTTT.

This clonotype was detected many times. The chain joins TRBV7-9 to TRBJ1-1; D perhaps matches TRBD1 (5 bases). This CDR3 is built from 11 residues. Germline V gene data show CDR1 as SEHNR and CDR2 as FQNEAQ (reference sequence). Deletions cut 7 bases from V and 8 bases from J, with 11 bases between. The CDR3 DNA is TGTGCCAGCAACGACAGCCCCGAAGCTTTCTTT. Amino acids: CASNDSPEAFF.

This clonotype was recorded at least ten times. The rearrangement joins TRBV6-1 to TRBJ1-1, with unresolved D. V was shortened by 2 bases and J by 4 bases, with 11 bases between the two germline ends. The CDR3 is 14 amino acids. CDR1 MNHNS and CDR2 SASEGT come from the germline V gene. The CDR3 spells CASSESYGGTEAFF. The CDR3, as DNA: TGTGCCAGCAGTGAATCGTACGGCGGCACTGAAGCTTTCTTT.

This clonotype has a count of ten or more. The chain carries TRBV6-6 and TRBJ2-1; 8 bases fit TRBD2. The CDR3 totals 16 residues. With V trimmed by 3 bases and J by 0 bases, 4 bases remained unmatched. From germline, CDR1 is MNHNY and CDR2 SVGAGI (reference sequence). As DNA, the CDR3 is TGTGCCAGCAGTTATTCGAGCGGGAGCTCCTACAATGAGCAGTTCTTC. It translates to CASSYSSGSSYNEQFF.

A note on this clonotype: An end of the junction differs from the germline gene, which may be a read error. The chain has TRBV11-2 and TRBJ2-3; 7 nucleotides line up with TRBD2. CDR3 length: 17 amino acids. CDR1 and CDR2 (germline): SGHAT, FQNNGV. The CDR3 sequence: CTSSFGRGEISTDTQYF. In nucleotides, the CDR3 is TGTACCAGCAGCTTCGGCCGGGGGGAAATAAGCACAGATACGCAGTATTTT.

This clonotype has only one observation. This may be a read error: a much more frequent sequence differs by one nucleotide. The chain uses TRBV24-1 and TRBJ2-3; 7 bases line up with TRBD1. V shed 0 bases and J 4 bases; nucleotides not matched to a gene: 6. This CDR3 contains 16 residues. CDR1 is KGHDR and CDR2 is SFDVKD in the germline V gene. In DNA form, the CDR3 reads TGTGCCACCAGTGATTTGGAGGGGGCCGCCGCAGATACGCAGTATTTT. This codes for CATSDLEGAAADTQYF.

In its sample, this clonotype was seen a few times. A read error is possible here, since a much larger clone lies one base away. The J gene is TRBJ1-5, the V gene TRBV6-2 or TRBV6-3, with a tentative D call TRBD1 (6 bases). The CDR3 is 13 residues long. Germline CDR1 MNHEY, CDR2 SVGEGT. The CDR3 coding sequence is TGTGCCAGCAGTCTCCAGGGGAATCAGCCCCAGCGTTTT. The encoded protein is CASSLQGNQPQRF.

This clonotype was picked up many times. The rearrangement joins TRBV5-8 to TRBJ1-5; D gene ambiguous. This CDR3 comprises 14 residues. Trimming stripped 4 bases from V and 0 bases from J, with 8 bases between. Germline V gene sequence: CDR1 SGHTS, CDR2 YDEGEE. DNA of the CDR3: TGTGCCAGCAGCGTGGACGATAGCAATCAGCCCCAGCATTTT. Translated: CASSVDDSNQPQHF.

This clonotype was picked up many times. This chain connects TRBV9 to TRBJ1-6; D perhaps matches TRBD1 (5 bases). V was pared by 1 base and J by 8 bases, with 13 bases between. Germline CDR1 reads SGDLS; CDR2 reads YYNGEE. The CDR3 totals 15 residues. This CDR3 is CASSVRGLKDSPLHF. DNA for the CDR3: TGTGCCAGCAGCGTAAGGGGACTGAAGGATTCACCCCTCCACTTT.

This clonotype showed up many times. The chain combines TRBV7-9 with TRBJ2-5, with 9 bases matching TRBD2. V shed 6 bases and J 1 base; nucleotides not matched to a gene: 9. The CDR3 loop spans 16 amino acids. Germline CDR1 SEHNR, CDR2 FQNEAQ (reference sequence). CDR3 amino acids: CASRALAGVTQETQYF. In nucleotides, the CDR3 is TGTGCCAGCAGGGCACTAGCGGGTGTCACCCAAGAGACCCAGTACTTC.

The chain combines TRBV12-5 with TRBJ2-2; 10 bases line up with TRBD1. The CDR3 is made up of 16 amino acids. Germline V gene sequence: CDR1 LGHNT, CDR2 FRNRAP. V lost 1 base and J lost 6; bases outside the gene matches: 5. CDR3 region: CASGLGGQGIAGELFF. Written as DNA, the CDR3 is TGTGCTAGTGGTTTGGGGGGACAGGGGATCGCCGGGGAGCTGTTTTTT.

This clonotype was observed at least ten times. The V and J genes are TRBV2 and TRBJ1-5, with D maybe TRBD1 (5 bases). Trimming took off 5 bases at V and 7 bases at J, with 15 bases between the two ends. The CDR3 consists of 14 residues. Germline V lookup: CDR1 SNHLY, CDR2 FYNNEI. In DNA form, the CDR3 reads TGTGCCAGCAGTCCGACCGGAACAGGCCAGCCCCAGCATTTT. It encodes CASSPTGTGQPQHF.

This clonotype showed up just a few times. CDR3 DNA sequence: TGTGCCAGCAGCCCAACTATGGTGGCCCCGAGCTCCTACAATGAGCAGTTCTTC. Encoded protein: CASSPTMVAPSSYNEQFF. This chain uses TRBV7-9 with TRBJ2-1; D is ambiguous. V lost 5 bases and J lost 0, with 20 bases in between. The CDR3 is made up of 18 amino acids. Germline V gives CDR1 SEHNR, CDR2 FQNEAQ (reference sequence).

This clonotype has ten or more counts. The V gene is TRBV4-3, the J gene TRBJ2-7, with TRBD1 matching 8 bases. Germline V gene sequence: CDR1 LGHNA, CDR2 YSLEER. The CDR3 is made up of 16 amino acids. V shed 0 bases and J 2 bases; nucleotides not matched to a gene: 6. CDR3 protein: CASSQDAPGQAYEQYF. In DNA, the CDR3 is TGCGCCAGCAGCCAAGATGCCCCGGGACAGGCCTACGAGCAGTACTTC.

This clonotype was seen at least ten times. The J gene is TRBJ2-7, the V gene TRBV27; D uncertain. CDR1 is MNHEY, CDR2 SMNVEV, per germline (reference sequence). Trimming removed 5 bases from V and 5 bases from J, with 16 bases in between. The CDR3 loop spans 14 amino acids. The DNA of the CDR3 is TGTGCCAGCAGTCCGGCCCCAACGGCCCACGAGCAGTACTTC. Translation gives CASSPAPTAHEQYF.